The 2 T cell receptor beta chains below were found in one sample sequenced in a study of blood T cell repertoires in COVID-19. Libraries were prepared by immunoSEQ multiplex PCR; TCRdb keeps only in-frame clonotypes and omits some of them. The repertoire holds about 180,000 clones, roughly 88% seen once, with about 8.6% in the top ten. Material for sequencing was PBMCs or T cells enriched from blood (not recorded which). These receptor sequences come from a woman aged 25 to 39 who had recovered from COVID-19.

The chain couples TRBV6-5 to TRBJ2-2; 7 bases align to TRBD1. The CDR3 is 15 amino acids. The germline V gene has CDR1 MNHEY and CDR2 SVGAGI. The J segment lost 0 bases and the V segment lost 5 bases, leaving 3 bases of the junction unmatched. CDR3 coding DNA: TGTGCCAGCAGTCCCGGGACAGCGAACACCGGGGAGCTGTTTTTT. This translates into CASSPGTANTGELFF.

The chain is built from TRBV5-1 and TRBJ2-2; maybe TRBD1 (5 bases). CDR3 length equals 15 residues. V lost 0 bases to trimming and J lost 7 bases, with 13 bases between them. CDR1 is SGHRS, CDR2 YFSETQ, per germline. The DNA of the CDR3 is TGCGCCAGCAGCTTGGAATCAGGGTTCGGCGGGGAGCTGTTTTTT. This translates into CASSLESGFGGELFF.